One sample yielded the 20 T cell receptor beta chains listed below, sequenced in a study of blood T cell repertoires in COVID-19. Method: immunoSEQ multiplex PCR; TCRdb's copy keeps in-frame clones and lacks some. The sample holds around 400,000 clones; approximately 90% are singletons and the top ten take roughly 0.9%. The specimen was PBMCs or T cells enriched from blood (not recorded which). The receptors were sampled from a woman between 35 and 50 years old who had been exposed to COVID-19.

The chain combines TRBV19 with TRBJ1-6; D is unresolved. The CDR3 extends over 13 amino acids. The V gene's germline CDR1 is LNHDA and CDR2 SQIVND (reference sequence). The V end was cut by 3 bases, the J end by 6 bases, with 6 bases between. The CDR3 sequence: CASSIEGNSPLHF. As DNA, the CDR3 is TGTGCCAGTAGTATCGAGGGTAATTCACCCCTCCACTTT.

This rearrangement joins TRBV7-2 to TRBJ2-7; TRBD2 matches 10 bases. This CDR3 is 17 amino acids long. Germline CDR1 SGHTA, CDR2 FQGNSA. Trimming removed 5 bases from V and 0 bases from J; junction bases left unmatched: 10. CDR3 amino acids: CASSINLAGALSYEQYF. CDR3 bases: TGTGCCAGCAGCATCAACCTAGCGGGAGCCCTCTCCTACGAGCAGTACTTC.

V gene TRBV19 combines with J gene TRBJ1-6, with 9 positions matching TRBD1. This CDR3 has 17 residues. J gave up 7 bases and V 4 bases, and 11 bases lay outside the gene matches. Germline CDR1 reads LNHDA; CDR2 reads SQIVND (reference sequence). In nucleotides, the CDR3 is TGTGCCAGTAGTACCCCGACAGGGGGATCGTGGAATTCACCCCTCCACTTT. Protein: CASSTPTGGSWNSPLHF.

This rearrangement joins TRBV18 to TRBJ1-2; 7 bases are a match to TRBD1. The ends lost 3 bases at V and 10 bases at J; junction bases unmatched: 5. This CDR3 contains 12 residues. CDR1 is KGHSH, CDR2 LQKENI, per germline. CDR3 in amino acids: CASSPDRAFYTF. CDR3 bases: TGTGCCAGCTCACCCGACAGGGCCTTCTACACCTTC.

This chain connects TRBV11-1 to TRBJ1-1; 7 bases map to TRBD1. The trim removed 2 bases at V and 2 bases at J, leaving 8 bases unmatched. CDR1 and CDR2 (germline): SGHAT, FQDESV (reference sequence). This CDR3 spans 16 amino acids. CDR3 loop: CASSLWPNRGNTEAFF. CDR3 in DNA: TGTGCCAGCAGCTTATGGCCGAACAGGGGAAACACTGAAGCTTTCTTT.

The genes are TRBV28 and TRBJ1-3; TRBD1 is a possible D gene (6 bases). V lost 5 bases and J 0 bases, leaving 11 bases between the germline ends. The CDR3 contains 15 residues. Per germline, CDR1 MDHEN and CDR2 SYDVKM. The CDR3 protein is CASSRRQVSGNTIYF. The CDR3 DNA sequence: TGTGCCAGCAGTCGCCGACAGGTCTCTGGAAACACCATATATTTT.

This clone occurred once. V usage is TRBV6-5 and J usage is TRBJ1-1, with D perhaps matching TRBD1 (6 bases). Germline CDR1 and CDR2: MNHEY and SVGAGI. The CDR3 runs to 14 residues. Between the trimmed V and J ends, which lost 9 bases and 1 base, there was a span of 15 bases. CDR3 protein: CASLPGTQNTEAFF. Written as DNA, the CDR3 is TGTGCCAGTTTACCTGGGACACAGAACACTGAAGCTTTCTTT.

This chain links TRBV7-9 with TRBJ1-1; D might be TRBD1 (6 bases). CDR1 SEHNR and CDR2 FQNEAQ come from the germline V gene (reference sequence). V lost 3 bases and J lost 4, with 12 bases in between. The CDR3 is 14 residues long. CDR3 DNA: TGTGCCAGCAGCTTCCCAGGGGCTGGCACTGAAGCTTTCTTT. Its translation is CASSFPGAGTEAFF.

A few counts support this clone. The chain links TRBV2 to TRBJ2-2, with unresolved D. The ends were cut back, 2 bases at V and 1 base at J, with 8 bases in the middle. The germline V gene has CDR1 SNHLY and CDR2 FYNNEI. The CDR3 spans 15 residues. CDR3 nucleotides: TGTGCCAGCAGTGAAAGACTGAAGAACACCGGGGAGCTGTTTTTT. The encoded protein is CASSERLKNTGELFF.

The chain links TRBV7-2 to TRBJ2-1, with a tentative D call TRBD2 (5 bases). The CDR3 extends over 16 amino acids. The V end lost 2 bases, the J end lost 6 bases, and 17 bases lay between the germline ends. Germline lookup yields CDR1 SGHTA and CDR2 FQGNSA. CDR3 in DNA: TGTGCCAGCAGCTTAATTGCTATGCGGGCCCTCAATGAGCAGTTCTTC. Translation gives CASSLIAMRALNEQFF. Full variable domain (remainder filled in from reference TRBV7-2 and TRBJ2-1): GAGVSQSPSNKVTEKGKDVELRCDPISGHTALYWYRQSLGQGLEFLIYFQGNSAPDKSGLPSDRFSAERTGGSVSTLTIQRTQQEDSAVYLCASSLIAMRALNEQFFGPGTRLTVL.

This chain links TRBV12-3 or TRBV12-4 with TRBJ1-1; D unclear. Trimming cost V 4 bases and J 11 bases, with 11 bases left between them. The CDR3 is made up of 11 amino acids. The chain's CDR3 is CASSSELWAFF. The CDR3 coding sequence is TGTGCCAGCAGTTCGGAACTATGGGCTTTCTTT.

V usage is TRBV30 and J usage is TRBJ2-7, with D possibly TRBD2 on 6 matching bases. Germline CDR1 GTSNPN, CDR2 SVGIG (reference sequence). Trimming removed 8 bases at V and 2 bases at J, with 16 bases between. This CDR3 is 13 amino acids long. The CDR3 region has the DNA TGTGCCGGAGGGTTCCGGACGACCTACGAGCAGTACTTC. Encoded protein: CAGGFRTTYEQYF. The full variable domain, completed using reference TRBV30 and TRBJ2-7, is SQTIHQWPATLVQPVGSPLSLECTVEGTSNPNLYWYRQAAGRGLQLLFYSVGIGQISSEVPQNLSASRPQDRQFILSSKKLLLSDSGFYLCAGGFRTTYEQYFGPGTRLTVT.

This chain joins TRBV19 and TRBJ1-6; 8 bases agree with TRBD1. The J segment lost 5 bases and the V segment lost 2 bases, leaving 2 bases of the junction unmatched. CDR1 is LNHDA and CDR2 is SQIVND in the germline V gene (reference sequence). The CDR3 length is 15 residues. CDR3: CASSIRTGNNSPLHF. The CDR3 nucleotides read TGTGCCAGTAGTATACGGACAGGGAATAATTCACCCCTCCACTTT.

The sample holds one count of this clone. V gene TRBV14 combines with J gene TRBJ2-4; D gene uncertain. CDR1 and CDR2 (germline): SGHDN, FVKESK. This CDR3 spans 11 amino acids. Trimming removed 1 base at V and 16 bases at J, with 11 bases between. CDR3 sequence reads: CASSQVGRIYF. The CDR3 DNA is TGTGCCAGCAGCCAAGTTGGCAGGATTTACTTC.

The chain has TRBV27 and TRBJ1-1, with 8 nucleotides matching TRBD1. This CDR3 has 16 amino acids. The germline V gene has CDR1 MNHEY and CDR2 SMNVEV (reference sequence). J was trimmed by 5 bases and V by 6 bases; bases with no gene match: 14. The CDR3 DNA reads TGTGCCAGCAGCTTCTCCTACGGACAGGGAAAAACTGAAGCTTTCTTT. Residues: CASSFSYGQGKTEAFF.

The count of this clone is one. The CDR3 here is CASTHRDRGSQETQYF. DNA of the CDR3: TGTGCCAGCACCCACCGGGACAGGGGGTCCCAAGAGACCCAGTACTTC. The V call is TRBV25-1, the J call TRBJ2-5; 11 bases are shared with TRBD1. The CDR3 extends over 16 amino acids. The germline CDR1 and CDR2 sequences are MGHDK and SYGVNS. The J segment lost 1 base and the V segment lost 7 bases, leaving 8 bases of the junction unmatched.

The chain joins TRBV7-9 to TRBJ2-2; TRBD2 matches 9 bases. CDR3 length: 16 residues. In germline, CDR1 is SEHNR, CDR2 FQNEAQ (reference sequence). J was trimmed by 2 bases and V by 5 bases; bases with no gene match: 6. This CDR3 reads CASSGRLAVNTGELFF. CDR3 bases: TGTGCCAGCAGCGGCCGACTAGCGGTAAACACCGGGGAGCTGTTTTTT. The full variable domain, in which reference TRBV7-9 and TRBJ2-2 provide the parts outside the CDR3, is DTGVSQNPRHKITKRGQNVTFRCDPISEHNRLYWYRQTLGQGPEFLTYFQNEAQLEKSRLLSDRFSAERPKGSFSTLEIQRTEQGDSAMYLCASSGRLAVNTGELFFGEGSRLTVL.

The chain employs TRBV30 and TRBJ2-1; D might be TRBD1 (6 bases). This CDR3 comprises 16 residues. Germline V gives CDR1 GTSNPN, CDR2 SVGIG (reference sequence). With 6 bases removed from V and 5 bases from J, the gap between germline ends came to 23 bases. DNA for the CDR3: TGTGCCTGTATGACACCCGCAGGGGCCATGGACAATGAGCAGTTCTTC. Encoded protein: CACMTPAGAMDNEQFF.

The chain is built from TRBV5-6 and TRBJ2-2; D gene unclear. Trimming shortened V by 1 base and J by 2 bases, and 15 bases separated the two germline ends. CDR3 length equals 17 residues. The germline V gene encodes CDR1 SGHDT and CDR2 YYEEEE. CDR3 sequence (DNA): TGTGCCAGCAGCTTGTATATTGAGAACCCAAACACCGGGGAGCTGTTTTTT. The encoded protein is CASSLYIENPNTGELFF.

The chain uses TRBV15 and TRBJ2-5, with TRBD1 matching 8 bases. This CDR3 is built from 14 residues. Germline loops: CDR1 LNHNV, CDR2 YYDKDF (reference sequence). V shed 1 base and J 5 bases; nucleotides not matched to a gene: 3. The CDR3 sequence: CATSRGDRIETQYF. DNA of the CDR3: TGTGCCACCAGCAGAGGGGACAGGATTGAGACCCAGTACTTC.